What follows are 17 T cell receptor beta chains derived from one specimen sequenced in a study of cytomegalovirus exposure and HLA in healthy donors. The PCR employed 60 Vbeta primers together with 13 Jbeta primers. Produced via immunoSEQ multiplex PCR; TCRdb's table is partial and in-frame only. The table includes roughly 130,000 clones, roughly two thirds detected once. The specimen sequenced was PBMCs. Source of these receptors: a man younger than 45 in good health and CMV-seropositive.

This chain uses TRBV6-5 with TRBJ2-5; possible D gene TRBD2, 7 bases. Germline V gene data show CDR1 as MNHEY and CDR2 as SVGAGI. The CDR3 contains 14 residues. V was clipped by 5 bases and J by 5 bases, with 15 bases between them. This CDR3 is CASSRLGGGETQYF. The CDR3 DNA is TGTGCCAGCAGTCGCCTAGGGGGGGGTGAGACCCAGTACTTC.

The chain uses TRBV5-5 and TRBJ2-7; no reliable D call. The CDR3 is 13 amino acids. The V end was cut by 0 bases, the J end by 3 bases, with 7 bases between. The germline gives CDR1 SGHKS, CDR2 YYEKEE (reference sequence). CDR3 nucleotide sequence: TGTGCCAGCAGCTTGGCTCCTAGCTACGAGCAGTACTTC. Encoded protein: CASSLAPSYEQYF.

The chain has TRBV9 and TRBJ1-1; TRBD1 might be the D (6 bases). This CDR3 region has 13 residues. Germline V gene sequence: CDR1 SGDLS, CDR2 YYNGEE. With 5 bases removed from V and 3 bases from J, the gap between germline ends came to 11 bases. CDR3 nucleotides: TGTGCCAGCAGTCAGGGGAGCGACACTGAAGCTTTCTTT. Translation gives CASSQGSDTEAFF.

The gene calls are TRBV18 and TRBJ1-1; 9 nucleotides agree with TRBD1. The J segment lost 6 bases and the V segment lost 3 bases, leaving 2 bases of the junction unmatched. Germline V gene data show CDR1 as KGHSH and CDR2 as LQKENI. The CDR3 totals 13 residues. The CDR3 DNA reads TGTGCCAGCTCACCCTGGGACAGGGCTGAAGCTTTCTTT. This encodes CASSPWDRAEAFF.

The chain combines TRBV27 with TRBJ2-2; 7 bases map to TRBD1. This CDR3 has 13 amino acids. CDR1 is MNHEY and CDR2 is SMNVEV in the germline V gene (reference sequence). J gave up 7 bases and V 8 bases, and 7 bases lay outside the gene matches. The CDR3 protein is CASLDRVGGELFF. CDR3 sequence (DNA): TGTGCCAGCCTCGACAGGGTTGGCGGGGAGCTGTTTTTT.

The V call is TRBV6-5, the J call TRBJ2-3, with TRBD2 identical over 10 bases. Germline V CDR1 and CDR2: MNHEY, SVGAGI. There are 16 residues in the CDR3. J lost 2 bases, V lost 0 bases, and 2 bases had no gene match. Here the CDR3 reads CASSYSAGGFTDTQYF. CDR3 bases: TGTGCCAGCAGTTACTCAGCGGGAGGGTTCACAGATACGCAGTATTTT.

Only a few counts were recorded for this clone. The CDR3 DNA is TGTGCCAGCAGTTTGACAGCAACAGATACGCAGTATTTT. It is translated as CASSLTATDTQYF. The chain uses TRBV28 and TRBJ2-3, with D possibly being TRBD1 (5 bases). The CDR3 contains 13 residues. With 3 bases removed from V and 3 bases from J, the gap between germline ends came to 7 bases. Per germline, CDR1 MDHEN and CDR2 SYDVKM.

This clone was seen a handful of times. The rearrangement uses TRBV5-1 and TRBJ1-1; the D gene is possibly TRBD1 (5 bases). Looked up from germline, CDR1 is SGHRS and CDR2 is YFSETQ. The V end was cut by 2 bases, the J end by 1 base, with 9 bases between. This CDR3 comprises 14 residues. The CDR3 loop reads CASSLGTTNTEAFF. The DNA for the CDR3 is TGCGCCAGCAGCTTAGGGACTACGAACACTGAAGCTTTCTTT.

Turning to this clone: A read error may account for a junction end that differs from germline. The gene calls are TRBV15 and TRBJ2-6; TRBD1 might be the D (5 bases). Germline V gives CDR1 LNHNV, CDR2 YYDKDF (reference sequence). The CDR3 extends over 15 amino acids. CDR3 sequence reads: CTTSGDRSGANVLTF. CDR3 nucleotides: TGTACCACCAGTGGTGACAGATCTGGGGCCAACGTCCTGACTTTC. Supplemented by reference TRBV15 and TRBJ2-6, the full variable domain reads DAMVIQNPRYQVTQFGKPVTLSCSQTLNHNVMYWYQQKSSQAPKLLFHYYDKDFNNEADTPDNFQSRRPNTSFCFLDIRSPGLGDTAMYLCTTSGDRSGANVLTFGAGSRLTVL.

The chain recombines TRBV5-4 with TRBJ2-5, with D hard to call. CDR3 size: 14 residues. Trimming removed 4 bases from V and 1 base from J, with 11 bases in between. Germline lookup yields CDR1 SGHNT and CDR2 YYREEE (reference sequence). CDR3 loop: CASSPPAGQETQYF. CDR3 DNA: TGTGCCAGCAGCCCTCCGGCAGGCCAAGAGACCCAGTACTTC.

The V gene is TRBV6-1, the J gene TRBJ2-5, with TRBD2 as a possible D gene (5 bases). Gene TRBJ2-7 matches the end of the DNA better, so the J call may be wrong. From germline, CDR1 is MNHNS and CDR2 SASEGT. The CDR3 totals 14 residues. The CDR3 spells CASSEGGQNYEQYF. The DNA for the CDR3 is TGTGCCAGCAGTGAAGGCGGGCAGAACTACGAGCAGTACTTC.

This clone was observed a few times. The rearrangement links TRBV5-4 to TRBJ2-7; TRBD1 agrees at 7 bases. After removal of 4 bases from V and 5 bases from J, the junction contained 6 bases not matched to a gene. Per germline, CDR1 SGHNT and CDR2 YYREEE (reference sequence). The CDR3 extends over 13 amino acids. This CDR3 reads CASSPPTGNEQYF. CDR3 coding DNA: TGTGCCAGCAGCCCACCGACAGGGAACGAGCAGTACTTC.

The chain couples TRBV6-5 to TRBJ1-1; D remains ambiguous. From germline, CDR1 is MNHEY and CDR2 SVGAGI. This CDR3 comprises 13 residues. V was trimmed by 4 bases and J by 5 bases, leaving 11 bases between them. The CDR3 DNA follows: TGTGCCAGCAGTTCCCTAACAGCAACTGAAGCTTTCTTT. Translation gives CASSSLTATEAFF.

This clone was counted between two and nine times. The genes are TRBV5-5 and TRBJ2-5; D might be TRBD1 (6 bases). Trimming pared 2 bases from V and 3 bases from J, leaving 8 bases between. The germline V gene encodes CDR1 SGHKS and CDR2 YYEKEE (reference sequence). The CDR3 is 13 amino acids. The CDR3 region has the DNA TGTGCCAGCAGCTTCCCAGGGGAAGAGACCCAGTACTTC. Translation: CASSFPGEETQYF.

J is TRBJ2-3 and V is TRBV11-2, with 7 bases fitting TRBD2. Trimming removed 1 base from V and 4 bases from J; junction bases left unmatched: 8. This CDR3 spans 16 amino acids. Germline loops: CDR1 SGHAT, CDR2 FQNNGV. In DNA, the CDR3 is TGTGCCAGCAGCTTAGTGGCGGGAGAAGGACCAGATACGCAGTATTTT. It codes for CASSLVAGEGPDTQYF. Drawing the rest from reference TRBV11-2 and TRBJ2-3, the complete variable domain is EAGVAQSPRYKIIEKRQSVAFWCNPISGHATLYWYQQILGQGPKLLIQFQNNGVVDDSQLPKDRFSAERLKGVDSTLKIQPAKLEDSAVYLCASSLVAGEGPDTQYFGPGTRLTVL.

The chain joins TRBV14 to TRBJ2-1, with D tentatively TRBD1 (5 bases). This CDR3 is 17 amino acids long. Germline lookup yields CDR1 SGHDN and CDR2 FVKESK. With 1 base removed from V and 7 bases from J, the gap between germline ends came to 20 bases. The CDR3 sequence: CASSQGPWGPGANEQFF. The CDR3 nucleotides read TGTGCCAGCAGCCAAGGCCCGTGGGGTCCTGGGGCGAATGAGCAGTTCTTC.

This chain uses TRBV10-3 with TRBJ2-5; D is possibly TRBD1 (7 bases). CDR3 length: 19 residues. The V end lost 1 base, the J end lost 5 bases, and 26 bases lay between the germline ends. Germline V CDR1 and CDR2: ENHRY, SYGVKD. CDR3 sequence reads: CAISELEGAPHFLGETQYF. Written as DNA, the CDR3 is TGTGCCATCAGTGAGTTGGAGGGGGCGCCCCATTTTTTAGGGGAGACCCAGTACTTC.